The clone carrying this T cell receptor beta chain was counted once. Seattle's cohort entered during active infection and was followed longitudinally. The data belong to a study of blood T cell repertoires in COVID-19. Study-level information: Samples of COVID-19 (acute and convalescent) were obtained from the United States, Italy and Spain.

Clones were read by immunoSEQ multiplex PCR, and TCRdb kept only the in-frame ones, dropping some. The sample shows 250,000 to 350,000 clones, 80% to 85% of them seen only once. With V trimmed by 6 bases and J by 5 bases, 5 bases remained unmatched. Looked up from germline, CDR1 is LNHDA and CDR2 is SQIVND (reference sequence). This CDR3 has 14 amino acids. This chain joins TRBV19 and TRBJ2-5, with TRBD2 identical over 11 bases. The source of this sequence is a person aged 70 to 80 with COVID-19, enrolled during active disease. Sequencing was carried out using peripheral blood. In DNA, the CDR3 is TGTGCCAGTAGACGTACTAGCGGGAGTGAGACCCAGTACTTC. This encodes CASRRTSGSETQYF.